This TCR beta chain derives from a study of CD4 and CD8 cells across lung adenocarcinoma regions. Samples came from patients with localized non-small cell lung adenocarcinoma. This CDR3 is built from 16 residues. CDR1 and CDR2 (germline): SGHRS, YFSETQ. Unmatched junction bases numbered 8, after V lost 2 bases and J lost 2 bases. TCRdb re-called the PCR reads through MiXCR, storing one row per CDR3 protein. The sample has approximately 24,000 distinct CDR3 sequences, more than 45% seen once. This sequence originates from a male donor with lung adenocarcinoma. The CD4 and CD8 labels of this study may be unreliable. The specimen was CD8+ T cells from the center of a lung tumor. V usage is TRBV5-1 and J usage is TRBJ1-2, with TRBD1 identical over 8 bases. The CDR3 DNA follows: TGCGCCAGCAGCTTCGGGACAGGACGCTTAAACTATGGCTACACCTTC. This sequence encodes CASSFGTGRLNYGYTF. Complete variable domain (other parts from reference TRBV5-1 and TRBJ1-2): KAGVTQTPRYLIKTRGQQVTLSCSPISGHRSVSWYQQTPGQGLQFLFEYFSETQRNKGNFPGRFSGRQFSNSRSEMNVSTLELGDSALYLCASSFGTGRLNYGYTFGSGTRLTVV.